A single T cell receptor (beta chain) is shown here with its context. No antigen is known for it. The table came from immunoSEQ multiplex PCR; TCRdb's copy has only in-frame clones and leaves some out. This sample carries about 130,000 clones, roughly 89% of them seen once, and the ten largest clones take around 3.4%. The data derive from a study of cytomegalovirus exposure and HLA in healthy donors. A roughly 130-subject validation cohort, separate from the approximately 610-subject first cohort, supplied the donors. Germline-derived CDR1 and CDR2 are LNHDA and SQIVND (reference sequence). The CDR3 runs to 17 residues. V lost 3 bases to trimming and J lost 0 bases; unmatched junction nucleotides: 8. Study results and caveats: Associated with cytomegalovirus, according to the listing, were 150 to 200 TCR beta chains. The CMV antigen specificity of a few CMV-associated chains was confirmed through in vitro analysis. Some public TCRs appeared in many individuals, while most sequences were rare.

J is TRBJ1-3 and V is TRBV19; TRBD1 agrees at 7 bases. Sequencing input: PBMCs. This TCR was sampled from a man younger than 40 in good health and CMV-seronegative. The DNA for the CDR3 is TGTGCCAGTAGTATCCCCGGGGACAGCAGCTCTGGAAACACCATATATTTT. Its protein product is CASSIPGDSSSGNTIYF.